Given below is one T cell receptor (beta chain) in context. Its antigen remains unidentified. No much larger clonotype is one base removed from it; base qualities were not supplied. This entry belongs to a study of T cell responses to AZD1222 COVID-19 vaccine (dated by TCRdb to the early 2020s). Broadly, across the study: A total of more than 230 trial participants underwent TCR sequencing, of whom about 200 received two doses of AZD1222 and 26 received two doses of the MenACWY control vaccine. Trial participants were enrolled into age subgroups of 18-55, 56-69 and 70-plus years, which contained around 150, 28 and 57 TCR-sequenced participants, respectively. General findings and caveats noted by the study authors: Vaccine-associated CD4 TCRs spanned the whole spike protein, with dominant responses in regions 160-218 and 743-854. Because no day 14 peak-response samples were available, repertoires were characterized only after the peak T cell response. In the small 56-69-year group, the increase in depth fell short of significance, most likely because of low power. Most participants were white British and females outnumbered males, and the authors suggested that clonal diversity may have been underestimated. After two AZD1222 doses, both the breadth and the depth of spike-specific TCRs were significantly higher than at day 0 and than in MenACWY recipients. Conclusions about previously exposed vaccinees were limited because only six or seven AZD1222 recipients were SARS-CoV-2 seropositive at baseline. Epitopes outside the regions mutated in the B.1.351 and B.1.1.7 variants were reportedly recognized by nearly half of the unique spike-specific TCRs.

From the germline V gene (reference sequence), CDR1 is LGHDT and CDR2 is YNNKEL. The trim is 0 bases for V and 7 bases for J, with a gap of 13 bases between the germline ends. Taken from cysteine to phenylalanine, the CDR3 has 14 residues. Solely the CDR3 DNA is kept, with 42 bases framed from the first base. The CDR3 regions of human TCRbeta chains were analyzed by immunosequencing. As for how the authors treated the data: Repertoire TCRs were checked for matches against a reference library of SARS-CoV-2-specific TCRs that had been generated using the MIRA antigen-specificity platform. Breadth meant the fraction of unique TCRs that were SARS-CoV-2-associated, whereas depth meant the fraction of total T cells that were SARS-CoV-2-associated. Using the MIRA data, each spike-specific TCR was mapped to the spike region that the TCR reacts to and placed in a CD4 or CD8 class. Log10-transformed breadth and depth values were compared by one-way ANOVA with Sidak's multiple comparisons tests. The table comes from immuneACCESS by way of TCRdb, which keeps in-frame sequences with V and J called. Part of the clones is missing from these tables; in studies checked, under half for an unresolved V gene and the rest for unknown reasons. V and J calls and clone size are as listed in that table; D and trimming were resolved from the DNA. Across this sample there are roughly 100,000 clones, with 90% seen only once. Of the sample, approximately 8% falls within the top ten clones.

The time point label of this sample denotes: about 28 days (+/-7) after the second vaccine dose. AZD1222 recipients given second doses at about 4 weeks or at about 12 weeks were pooled, since spike-specific TCR depth and breadth were not found to differ between the two schedules. The vaccinee samples were drawn from two UK trials, COV001 and COV002, one of which was a single-blind randomized controlled phase 2/3 trial testing AZD1222 (ChAdOx1 nCoV-19) in healthy adults. For TCRbeta chain sequencing, PBMC samples were collected from trial participants at day 0 and at day 28 after the second dose. Sequencing was performed on peripheral blood, taken 28 days after the second AZD1222 dose. The TCR comes from an adult who received the AZD1222 COVID-19 vaccine. The rearranged segments are TRBV3-1 (or the pseudogene TRBV3-2) and TRBJ2-7; the D segment could be TRBD2, given 5 matching bases. The DNA reads as follows: TGTGCCAGCAGCCAAGATCGGCGGACGGGAGAGCAGTACTTC. Protein translation: CASSQDRRTGEQYF.